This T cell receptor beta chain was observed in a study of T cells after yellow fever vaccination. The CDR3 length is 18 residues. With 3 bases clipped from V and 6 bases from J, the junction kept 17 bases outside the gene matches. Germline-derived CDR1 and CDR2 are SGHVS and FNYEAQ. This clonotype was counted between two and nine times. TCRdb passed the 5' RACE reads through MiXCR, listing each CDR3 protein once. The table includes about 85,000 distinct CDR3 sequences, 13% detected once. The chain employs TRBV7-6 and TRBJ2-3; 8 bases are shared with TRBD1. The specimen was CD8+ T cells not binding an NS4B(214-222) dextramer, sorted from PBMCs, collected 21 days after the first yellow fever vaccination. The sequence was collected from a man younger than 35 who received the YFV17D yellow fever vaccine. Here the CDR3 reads CASSFLRGRTGSGDTQYF. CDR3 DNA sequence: TGTGCCAGCAGCTTCCTAAGGGGGCGGACAGGGAGCGGGGATACGCAGTATTTT.